This TCR beta chain was documented in a study of control samples from healthy donors and cancer patients. Profiling relied on immunoSEQ multiplex PCR, and the TCRdb table lists in-frame clones only, not all of them. The repertoire consists of roughly 150,000 clones, with around 90% occurring once and the leading ten covering under 2%. In germline, CDR1 is LGHNA, CDR2 YSLEER. This CDR3 contains 16 residues. With 0 bases removed from V and 0 bases from J, the gap between germline ends came to 11 bases. This clone was detected only a few times. The sequenced sample consisted of blood. V gene TRBV4-3 combines with J gene TRBJ1-1; D is unclear. The sequence came from a young man in good health. CDR3 nucleotide sequence: TGCGCCAGCAGCCAAGACATAGACGGAATGAACACTGAAGCTTTCTTT. Its translation: CASSQDIDGMNTEAFF.